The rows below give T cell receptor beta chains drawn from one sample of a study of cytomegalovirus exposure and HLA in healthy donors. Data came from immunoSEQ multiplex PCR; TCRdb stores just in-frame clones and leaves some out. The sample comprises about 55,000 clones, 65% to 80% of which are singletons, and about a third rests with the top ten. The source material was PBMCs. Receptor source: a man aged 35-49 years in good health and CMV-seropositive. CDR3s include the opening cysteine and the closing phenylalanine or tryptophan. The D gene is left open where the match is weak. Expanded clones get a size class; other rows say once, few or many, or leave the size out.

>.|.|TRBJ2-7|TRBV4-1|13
CASSQGGVGEQYF
TGCGCCAGCAGCCAAGGGGGGGTTGGGGAGCAGTACTTC
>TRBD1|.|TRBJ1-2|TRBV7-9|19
CASSLAATRDRGTNYGYTF
TGTGCCAGCAGCTTAGCCGCAACCCGGGACAGGGGAACTAACTATGGCTACACCTTC
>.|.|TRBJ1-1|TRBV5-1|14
CASSPDRRNTEAFF
TGCGCCAGCAGCCCGGACAGACGGAACACTGAAGCTTTCTTT
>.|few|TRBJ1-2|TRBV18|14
CASSPTETNYGYTF
TGTGCCAGCTCACCAACAGAAACTAACTATGGCTACACCTTC
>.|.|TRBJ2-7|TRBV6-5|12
CASSSAGYEQYF
TGTGCCAGCAGTAGTGCAGGATACGAGCAGTACTTC
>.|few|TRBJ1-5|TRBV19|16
CASSILTGRGNQPQHF
TGTGCCAGTAGTATTCTGACCGGGCGGGGAAATCAGCCCCAGCATTTT
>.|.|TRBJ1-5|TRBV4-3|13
CASSQSGNQPQHF
TGCGCCAGCAGCCAATCCGGCAATCAGCCCCAGCATTTT
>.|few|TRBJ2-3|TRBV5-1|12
CASSFGGTGQYF
TGCGCCAGCAGCTTTGGGGGGACGGGCCAGTATTTT
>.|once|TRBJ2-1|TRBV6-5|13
CASSYILGTEQFF
TGTGCCAGCAGTTACATATTAGGGACAGAGCAGTTCTTC
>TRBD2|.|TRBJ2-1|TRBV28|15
CASTSGTSQFNEQFF
TGTGCCAGCACCTCAGGGACTAGCCAGTTCAATGAGCAGTTCTTC
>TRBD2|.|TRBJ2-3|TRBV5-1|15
CASNPLAGGPDTQYF
TGCGCCAGCAATCCACTAGCGGGGGGGCCTGATACGCAGTATTTT
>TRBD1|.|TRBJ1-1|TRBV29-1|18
CSSRFRVDDRGPNTEAFF
TGCAGCTCCCGTTTCCGAGTCGACGACAGGGGGCCTAACACTGAAGCTTTCTTT
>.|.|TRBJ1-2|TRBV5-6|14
CASSAYRDTYGYTF
TGTGCCAGCAGCGCGTACCGGGACACCTATGGCTACACCTTC
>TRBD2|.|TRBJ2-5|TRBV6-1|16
CASSEQVAGGPETQYF
TGTGCCAGCAGTGAACAGGTAGCGGGGGGTCCGGAGACCCAGTACTTC
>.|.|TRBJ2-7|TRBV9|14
CASSGIGQSYEQYF
TGTGCCAGCAGCGGGATAGGACAGTCCTACGAGCAGTACTTC
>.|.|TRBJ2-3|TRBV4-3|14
CASSQDRSGDTQYF
TGCGCCAGCAGCCAAGATCGGTCGGGGGATACGCAGTATTTT
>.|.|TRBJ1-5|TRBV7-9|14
CASSLPGGLGPQHF
TGTGCCAGCAGCCTCCCGGGGGGGCTGGGGCCCCAGCATTTT
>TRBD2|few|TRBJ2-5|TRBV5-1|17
CASRTGTSGGARETQYF
TGCGCCAGCCGGACCGGGACTAGCGGGGGGGCGAGGGAGACCCAGTACTTC
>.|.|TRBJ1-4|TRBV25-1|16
CASSPHEGHRREKLFF
TGTGCCAGCAGCCCTCACGAGGGCCACAGACGCGAAAAACTGTTTTTT
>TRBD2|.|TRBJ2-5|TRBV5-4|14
CASSIPGLKETQYF
TGTGCCAGCAGCATACCGGGACTAAAGGAGACCCAGTACTTC
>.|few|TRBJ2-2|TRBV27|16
CASSLGRGRSTGELFF
TGTGCCAGCAGTTTAGGGCGGGGGCGAAGCACCGGGGAGCTGTTTTTT
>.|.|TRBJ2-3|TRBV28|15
CASSLGGISTDTQYF
TGTGCCAGCAGCTTAGGAGGGATAAGTACAGATACGCAGTATTTT
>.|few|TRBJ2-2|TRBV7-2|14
CASSPGLGTGELFF
TGTGCCAGCAGCCCAGGGTTGGGCACCGGGGAGCTGTTTTTT
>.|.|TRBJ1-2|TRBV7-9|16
CASSLALAEQGGGYTF
TGTGCCAGCAGCTTAGCCCTAGCGGAACAGGGAGGCGGCTACACCTTC
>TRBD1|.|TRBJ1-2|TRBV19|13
CASKRTGGYGYTF
TGTGCCAGTAAAAGGACAGGGGGCTATGGCTACACCTTC
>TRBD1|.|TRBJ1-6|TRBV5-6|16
CASSFGTGRDNSPLHF
TGTGCCAGCAGCTTCGGGACAGGGAGAGATAATTCACCCCTCCACTTT
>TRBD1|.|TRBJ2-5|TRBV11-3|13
CASSWTGLETQYF
TGTGCCAGCAGCTGGACAGGGCTGGAGACCCAGTACTTC
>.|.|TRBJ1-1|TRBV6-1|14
CASSSDIPNTEAFF
TGTGCCAGCAGTTCGGACATCCCTAACACTGAAGCTTTCTTT
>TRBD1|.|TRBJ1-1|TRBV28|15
CASSFPGGSDTEAFF
TGTGCCAGCAGTTTTCCAGGGGGCTCTGACACTGAAGCTTTCTTT
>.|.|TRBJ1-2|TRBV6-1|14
CATTSGVGPYGYTF
TGTGCCACCACGTCGGGTGTAGGTCCTTATGGCTACACCTTC
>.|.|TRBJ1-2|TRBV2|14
CASSLTGQGAGYTF
TGTGCCAGCAGCCTAACGGGTCAGGGTGCTGGCTACACCTTC
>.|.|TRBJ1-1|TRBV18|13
CASSRAGNTEAFF
TGTGCCAGCTCACGGGCTGGAAACACTGAAGCTTTCTTT